The source of this T cell receptor beta chain is a study of blood T cell repertoires in COVID-19. Background on the study: Italy, Spain and the United States were the sources of the convalescent and acute COVID-19 samples. PBMCs, B-cell-depleted T cells, or T cells were the source of the cDNA or gDNA that made up the material.

Some clones are missing from TCRdb's copy, which holds only in-frame ones; the method was immunoSEQ multiplex PCR. Of 85,000 to 130,000 clones in the sample, just under 85% were seen once. The germline V gene encodes CDR1 SQVTM and CDR2 ANQGSEA. V was clipped by 6 bases and J by 4 bases, with 13 bases between them. The CDR3 has 13 amino acids. Input material: peripheral blood. The chain uses TRBV29-1 and TRBJ2-1, with a weak D call TRBD1 (6 bases). The sequence was obtained from an elderly woman with active or convalescent COVID-19. CDR3 in amino acids: CSVDGQLYNEQFF. CDR3 nucleotides: TGCAGCGTGGACGGACAGCTATACAATGAGCAGTTCTTC.